A selection of T cell receptor beta chains follows, all from one sample in a study of vaccination and CD4 T cells after COVID-19. For these receptors, no antigen is known. From the PCR reads, TCRdb called clonotypes with MiXCR, one entry per CDR3 protein. Of about 15,000 distinct CDR3 sequences listed, about 56% are singletons. This sample comprised CD4+ T cells from blood, cultured in vitro, obtained before SARS-CoV-2 vaccination. Receptors were obtained from a human donor who had recovered from COVID-19. Both conserved end residues are part of each CDR3. The D gene is left open where the match is weak. Expanded clones get a size class; other rows say once, few or many, or leave the size out.

D: TRBD2; size: NA; J: TRBJ2-1; length: 15; V: TRBV9; DNA: TGTGCCAGCAGCGTAGGCGCGGGGGAGTACAATGAGCAGTTCTTC; CDR3: CASSVGAGEYNEQFF
D: TRBD1; size: NA; J: TRBJ1-5; length: 16; V: TRBV20-1; DNA: TGCAGTGTCCTGACGGCACAGACAGGGGACAATCAGCCCCAGCATTTT; CDR3: CSVLTAQTGDNQPQHF
D: NA; size: few; J: TRBJ1-2; length: 14; V: TRBV27; DNA: TGTGCCAGCAGTTTAACGGGGGCCCGCTATGGCTACACCTTC; CDR3: CASSLTGARYGYTF
D: NA; size: few; J: TRBJ1-5; length: 13; V: TRBV20-1; DNA: TGCAGTGCTAGAGTTTACCCTCATCAGCCCCAGCATTTT; CDR3: CSARVYPHQPQHF
D: NA; size: NA; J: TRBJ2-3; length: 15; V: TRBV11-2; DNA: TGTGCCAGCAGCTCAGTCTTGACACGCACAGATACGCAGTATTTT; CDR3: CASSSVLTRTDTQYF
D: NA; size: NA; J: TRBJ1-4; length: 15; V: TRBV15; DNA: TGTGCCACCAGCAGAGACGGGAGGGCTAATGAAAAACTGTTTTTT; CDR3: CATSRDGRANEKLFF
D: TRBD1; size: once; J: TRBJ1-5; length: 17; V: TRBV19; DNA: TGTGCCAGTAGTACAACAGACAGGGGGCATAGCAATCAGCCCCAGCATTTT; CDR3: CASSTTDRGHSNQPQHF
D: NA; size: few; J: TRBJ2-7; length: 13; V: TRBV20-1; DNA: TGCAGTGCTAGCGGTCAGGGGGGAGGCGAGCAGTACTTC; CDR3: CSASGQGGGEQYF
D: NA; size: NA; J: TRBJ1-1; length: 15; V: TRBV28; DNA: TGTGCCAGCAGTCCGGTCGGGGCCGGGGGGACTGAAGCTTTCTTT; CDR3: CASSPVGAGGTEAFF
D: TRBD2; size: few; J: TRBJ2-3; length: 15; V: TRBV7-9; DNA: TGTGCCAGCAGCCTAGCGGGGATGAGCGCAGATACGCAGTATTTT; CDR3: CASSLAGMSADTQYF
D: TRBD2; size: NA; J: TRBJ2-1; length: 17; V: TRBV15; DNA: TGTGCCACCAGCAGAGGTAGAGGACTAGCGGGGACCAATGAGCAGTTCTTC; CDR3: CATSRGRGLAGTNEQFF
D: NA; size: NA; J: TRBJ1-1; length: 12; V: TRBV20-1; DNA: TGCAGTGCTTACCACAGGGCCGAAAAGGCTTTCTTT; CDR3: CSAYHRAEKAFF
D: NA; size: NA; J: TRBJ2-1; length: 14; V: TRBV20-1; DNA: TGCAGTGCTAGAGATTTGCTAGGGGAATATGAGCAGTTCTTC; CDR3: CSARDLLGEYEQFF
D: TRBD2; size: NA; J: TRBJ2-4; length: 14; V: TRBV7-2; DNA: TGTGCCAGCAGCTTAGACAGAAGAACTAGCGATCAGTACTTC; CDR3: CASSLDRRTSDQYF
D: TRBD2; size: NA; J: TRBJ2-7; length: 14; V: TRBV14; DNA: TGTGCCAGCAGCCGACTAGCAGGGAACTACGAGCAGTACTTC; CDR3: CASSRLAGNYEQYF
D: NA; size: NA; J: TRBJ2-3; length: 12; V: TRBV10-3; DNA: TGTGCCATCGGAGCGGCCCCAGGGACGCAGTATTTT; CDR3: CAIGAAPGTQYF
D: NA; size: NA; J: TRBJ2-3; length: 13; V: TRBV28; DNA: TGTGCCAGCAGGCAGACTAGCACAGATACGCAGTATTTT; CDR3: CASRQTSTDTQYF
D: NA; size: NA; J: TRBJ1-4; length: 14; V: TRBV28; DNA: TGTGCCAGCAGTTTATCAGGGCTGAATGAAAAACTGTTTTTT; CDR3: CASSLSGLNEKLFF
D: TRBD2; size: NA; J: TRBJ2-7; length: 15; V: TRBV19; DNA: TGTGCCAGTAGTACCAGGACTAGCGGGATCTACGAGCAGTACTTC; CDR3: CASSTRTSGIYEQYF
D: NA; size: NA; J: TRBJ2-7; length: 12; V: TRBV28; DNA: TGTGCCAGCAGCCCTAGGAGTTACGAGCAGTACTTC; CDR3: CASSPRSYEQYF
D: TRBD2; size: few; J: TRBJ2-1; length: 14; V: TRBV24-1; DNA: TGTGCCACCAGTGAGGGGACTAGCGGCAATGAGCAGTTCTTC; CDR3: CATSEGTSGNEQFF
D: NA; size: NA; J: TRBJ2-2; length: 11; V: TRBV29-1; DNA: TGCAGCGTTGCTAACACCGGGGAGCTGTTTTTT; CDR3: CSVANTGELFF
D: TRBD1; size: NA; J: TRBJ1-2; length: 15; V: TRBV7-8; DNA: TGTGCCAGCAGCCCGGGGACAGGGTTTACGGATGGCTACACCTTC; CDR3: CASSPGTGFTDGYTF
D: NA; size: NA; J: TRBJ2-7; length: 13; V: TRBV20-1; DNA: TGCAGTGCCAATAGCGTTAAAACCTACGAGCAGTACTTC; CDR3: CSANSVKTYEQYF
D: TRBD1; size: few; J: TRBJ2-5; length: 14; V: TRBV19; DNA: TGTGCCAGTAGTATAAGGGGACAGCAAGAGACCCAGTACTTC; CDR3: CASSIRGQQETQYF
D: TRBD2; size: few; J: TRBJ2-3; length: 14; V: TRBV20-1; DNA: TGCAGTGCTAGACCGGGAGGGCCTATGGATACGCAGTATTTT; CDR3: CSARPGGPMDTQYF
D: TRBD1; size: NA; J: TRBJ2-7; length: 15; V: TRBV6-5; DNA: TGTGCCAGCAGTTCCCGGGACAGGGGGGTCTACAAGCAGTACTTC; CDR3: CASSSRDRGVYKQYF
D: NA; size: NA; J: TRBJ2-3; length: 15; V: TRBV6-1; DNA: TGTGCCAGCAGTCCCCCGGGCCGCTCCGCAGATACGCAGTATTTT; CDR3: CASSPPGRSADTQYF
D: NA; size: NA; J: TRBJ1-2; length: 16; V: TRBV27; DNA: TGTGCCAGCAGTCGCACCGGGGGGCCCCCTGGCTATGGCTACACCTTC; CDR3: CASSRTGGPPGYGYTF
D: NA; size: few; J: TRBJ1-2; length: 14; V: TRBV6-2/TRBV6-3; DNA: TGTGCCAGCACCTTTTCGACAGATACTATGCGCTACACCTTC; CDR3: CASTFSTDTMRYTF
D: TRBD1; size: NA; J: TRBJ2-4; length: 14; V: TRBV28; DNA: TGCGGGACCGGGACAGGAGGGGCCAAAAACATTCAGTACTTC; CDR3: CGTGTGGAKNIQYF
D: TRBD1; size: once; J: TRBJ1-1; length: 15; V: TRBV25-1; DNA: TGTGCCAGCAGTGGTTCGACAGGGATTAGGACTGAAGCTTTCTTT; CDR3: CASSGSTGIRTEAFF
D: TRBD2; size: once; J: TRBJ2-3; length: 19; V: TRBV2; DNA: TGTGCCAGCAGAATAAGAAAAGGGACTAGCGGGACAACCACAGATACGCAGTATTTT; CDR3: CASRIRKGTSGTTTDTQYF
D: NA; size: NA; J: TRBJ1-5; length: 13; V: TRBV2; DNA: TGTGCCAGCAATGACAATGTCGGTCAGCCCCAGCATTTT; CDR3: CASNDNVGQPQHF
D: TRBD2; size: once; J: TRBJ2-7; length: 14; V: TRBV5-1; DNA: TGCGCCAGCAGTTCACTAGCGGGACCCTACGAGCAGTACTTC; CDR3: CASSSLAGPYEQYF
D: NA; size: NA; J: TRBJ2-7; length: 13; V: TRBV19; DNA: TGTGCCAGTAGTATTGCCCGGGGTAGGGAGCAGTACTTC; CDR3: CASSIARGREQYF
D: NA; size: NA; J: TRBJ2-3; length: 15; V: TRBV6-5; DNA: TGTGCCAGCAGTTTTAGCGGAACTAGCACAGATACGCAGTATTTT; CDR3: CASSFSGTSTDTQYF
D: NA; size: few; J: TRBJ2-3; length: 18; V: TRBV6-2/TRBV6-3; DNA: TGTGCCAGCAGTATCGCCTCCGGGACTCCCGGCTACACAGATACGCAGTATTTT; CDR3: CASSIASGTPGYTDTQYF
D: NA; size: few; J: TRBJ2-7; length: 14; V: TRBV6-1; DNA: TGTGCCAGCACCGTCACAGAGATACCCTACGAGCAGTACTTC; CDR3: CASTVTEIPYEQYF
D: NA; size: few; J: TRBJ1-5; length: 12; V: TRBV19; DNA: TGTGCCAGTAGTGGAGGCGATCAGCCCCAGCATTTT; CDR3: CASSGGDQPQHF
D: TRBD2; size: few; J: TRBJ2-1; length: 15; V: TRBV6-1; DNA: TGTGCCAGCAGACCAGGACTAGCGGGAGCCAATGAGCAGTTCTTC; CDR3: CASRPGLAGANEQFF
D: TRBD1; size: NA; J: TRBJ1-2; length: 13; V: TRBV6-5; DNA: TGTGCCAGCAGTTGGACAGGGGACTATGGCTACACCTTC; CDR3: CASSWTGDYGYTF
D: NA; size: NA; J: TRBJ1-5; length: 15; V: TRBV4-1; DNA: TGCGCCAGCAGCCAAGGGGTTCGGGGCAATCAGCCCCAGCATTTT; CDR3: CASSQGVRGNQPQHF
D: NA; size: NA; J: TRBJ2-1; length: 15; V: TRBV20-1; DNA: TGCAGTGCTAGAGATCCGCCAGGATCCTACAATGAGCAGTTCTTC; CDR3: CSARDPPGSYNEQFF
D: TRBD1; size: NA; J: TRBJ2-1; length: 14; V: TRBV19; DNA: TGTGCCAGTAGTATCCTACAGGGGGACAATGAGCAGTTCTTC; CDR3: CASSILQGDNEQFF
D: TRBD1; size: NA; J: TRBJ2-1; length: 14; V: TRBV28; DNA: TGTGCCAGCAGCCCTCCGGGACAGGGGAATGAGCAGTTCTTC; CDR3: CASSPPGQGNEQFF
D: NA; size: NA; J: TRBJ2-7; length: 12; V: TRBV20-1; DNA: TGCAGTGCTAAGGGAGATGCCTACGAGCAGTACTTC; CDR3: CSAKGDAYEQYF
D: TRBD1; size: few; J: TRBJ1-2; length: 15; V: TRBV11-2; DNA: TGTGCCAGCAGCTCCCCCGGGACAGAGCGCGCAGGCTACACCTTC; CDR3: CASSSPGTERAGYTF
D: NA; size: NA; J: TRBJ1-2; length: 12; V: TRBV6-2/TRBV6-3; DNA: TGTGCCAGCAACCGACATAACTATGGCTACACCTTC; CDR3: CASNRHNYGYTF
D: TRBD2; size: NA; J: TRBJ2-3; length: 14; V: TRBV6-1; DNA: TGTGCCAGTGGGCTAGCGGGGAGCACAGATACGCAGTATTTT; CDR3: CASGLAGSTDTQYF
D: NA; size: once; J: TRBJ1-2; length: 13; V: TRBV28; DNA: TGTGCCAGCAGATTAACAGGGAACTATGGCTACACCTTC; CDR3: CASRLTGNYGYTF